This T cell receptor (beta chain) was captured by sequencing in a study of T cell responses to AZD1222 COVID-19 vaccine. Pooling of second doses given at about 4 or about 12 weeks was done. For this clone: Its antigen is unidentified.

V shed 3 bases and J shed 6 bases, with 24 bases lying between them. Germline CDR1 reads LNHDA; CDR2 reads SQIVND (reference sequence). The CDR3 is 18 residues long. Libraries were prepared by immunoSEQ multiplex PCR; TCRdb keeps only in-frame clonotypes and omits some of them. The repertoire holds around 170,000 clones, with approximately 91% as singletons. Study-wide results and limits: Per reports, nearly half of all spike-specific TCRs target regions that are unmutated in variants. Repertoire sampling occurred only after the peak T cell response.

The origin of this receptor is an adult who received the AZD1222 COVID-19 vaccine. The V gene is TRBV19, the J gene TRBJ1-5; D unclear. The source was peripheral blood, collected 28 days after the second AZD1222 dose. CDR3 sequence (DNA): TGTGCCAGTAGTATGAATCGTCGTGTGGTCGGATCTTCTCAGCCCCAGCATTTT. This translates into CASSMNRRVVGSSQPQHF.